This entry is about one T cell receptor (beta chain). What it recognizes is unknown. The sample has other DNA sequences that encode this CDR3 too. Documented treatment: around 19 received Ad26.COV2.S at low or high dose, single or two shots; 5 received placebo; per-sample allocation not given. The investigators took samples on day 63 after the first vaccine or placebo injection. This entry is derived from a study of Ad26.COV2.S vaccination and SARS-CoV-2 variants. Regarding the study as a whole: Post-vaccination spike-specific CD8+ and CD4+ T cell responses reportedly had substantial breadth.

Assay: immunoSEQ multiplex PCR; the TCRdb copy retains only in-frame clones and omits some. The sample lists about 500,000 clones, 89% seen once, with about 1.5% in the top ten. This CDR3 contains 11 residues. The V end was cut by 6 bases, the J end by 0 bases, with 6 bases between. Germline-derived CDR1 and CDR2 are DFQATT and SNEGSKA (reference sequence). The specimen comprised peripheral blood, sampled in a trial of Ad26.COV2.S vaccine versus placebo. The clonotype comes from a person between 18 and 59 years old who received the Ad26.COV2.S COVID-19 vaccine or a placebo. The V call is TRBV20-1, the J call TRBJ2-7, with a weak D call TRBD2 (5 bases). CDR3 nucleotides: TGCAGTGCCACTAGCTCCTACGAGCAGTACTTC. This codes for CSATSSYEQYF.